The 25 T cell receptor beta chains in this list originate from one sample, sequenced in a study of blood T cell repertoires in COVID-19. Profiling relied on immunoSEQ multiplex PCR, and the TCRdb table lists in-frame clones only, not all of them. This table has some 230,000 clones, approximately 85% appearing once. The sequenced material came from peripheral blood. The receptors originated from a man aged 50 to 59 who had recovered from COVID-19.

The chain carries TRBV6-5 and TRBJ2-7, with D possibly TRBD1 on 7 matching bases. This CDR3 has 14 amino acids. V lost 3 bases to trimming and J lost 6 bases, with 15 bases between them. The V gene's germline CDR1 is MNHEY and CDR2 SVGAGI. This CDR3 is CASSYRGQGGEQYF. CDR3 coding DNA: TGTGCCAGCAGTTATCGAGGGCAGGGGGGCGAGCAGTACTTC.

This clone is a singleton in its sample. The chain uses TRBV30 and TRBJ2-7; 7 bases fit TRBD2. V lost 3 bases and J lost 3; bases outside the gene matches: 11. Germline CDR1 reads GTSNPN; CDR2 reads SVGIG (reference sequence). CDR3 length: 15 amino acids. The CDR3 sequence is CAWRGGRGSVYEQYF. DNA of the CDR3: TGTGCCTGGAGGGGGGGGAGAGGGTCAGTCTACGAGCAGTACTTC. Filled out from reference TRBV30 and TRBJ2-7, the complete variable domain reads SQTIHQWPATLVQPVGSPLSLECTVEGTSNPNLYWYRQAAGRGLQLLFYSVGIGQISSEVPQNLSASRPQDRQFILSSKKLLLSDSGFYLCAWRGGRGSVYEQYFGPGTRLTVT.

This chain joins TRBV9 and TRBJ2-5; weak D call: TRBD1 (5 bases). This CDR3 contains 13 residues. V lost 4 bases, J lost 2 bases, and 9 bases lay in between. Per the germline V gene, CDR1 is SGDLS and CDR2 is YYNGEE. Here the CDR3 reads CASSRQYQETQYF. The CDR3 nucleotides read TGTGCCAGCAGCAGACAGTATCAAGAGACCCAGTACTTC.

The V and J genes are TRBV28 and TRBJ1-5; the D gene is possibly TRBD1 (6 bases). This CDR3 is 18 amino acids long. Germline V gives CDR1 MDHEN, CDR2 SYDVKM. The ends were cut back, 3 bases at V and 1 base at J, with 19 bases in the middle. Here the CDR3 reads CASSFNREGIGSNQPQHF. CDR3 in DNA: TGTGCCAGCAGTTTTAACAGGGAGGGGATCGGGAGCAATCAGCCCCAGCATTTT.

This clone has just a few counts. J is TRBJ2-7 and V is TRBV27; D possibly corresponds to TRBD2 (5 bases). V shed 8 bases and J shed 6 bases, with 17 bases lying between them. The CDR3 consists of 13 residues. Germline V CDR1 and CDR2: MNHEY, SMNVEV (reference sequence). The CDR3 coding sequence is TGTGCCAGCGCTGAGGGCGGACGGGGCGAGCAGTACTTC. Encoded protein: CASAEGGRGEQYF.

The chain uses TRBV7-2 and TRBJ1-5; no definite D call. CDR3 length equals 18 residues. With 1 base removed from V and 0 bases from J, the gap between germline ends came to 16 bases. From germline, CDR1 is SGHTA and CDR2 FQGNSA. The CDR3 DNA is TGTGCCAGCAGCTTAGGAGCGACCGGCGGATATAGCAATCAGCCCCAGCATTTT. It translates to CASSLGATGGYSNQPQHF.

The rearrangement links TRBV29-1 to TRBJ2-3; D unresolved. The V end was cut by 1 base, the J end by 4 bases, with 9 bases between. Germline V gene sequence: CDR1 SQVTM, CDR2 ANQGSEA. CDR3 size: 13 residues. CDR3 loop: CSVEGQMADTQYF. The CDR3, as DNA: TGCAGCGTTGAAGGGCAGATGGCAGATACGCAGTATTTT.

The V call is TRBV29-1, the J call TRBJ2-7; 10 bases are shared with TRBD1. CDR1 is SQVTM and CDR2 is ANQGSEA in the germline V gene. Germline trimming cut 4 bases from V and 3 bases from J; bases unmatched to any gene: 9. The CDR3 covers 15 residues. The CDR3 is CSVARDRGLNYEQYF. CDR3 nucleotide sequence: TGCAGCGTTGCACGCGACAGGGGGCTAAACTACGAGCAGTACTTC.

The V gene is TRBV6-1, the J gene TRBJ2-6, with D possibly TRBD1 on 5 matching bases. Germline V lookup: CDR1 MNHNS, CDR2 SASEGT. V was pared by 4 bases and J by 0 bases, with 10 bases between. This CDR3 has 16 residues. CDR3 protein: CASSGRQISGANVLTF. DNA of the CDR3: TGTGCCAGCAGTGGGAGACAGATCTCTGGGGCCAACGTCCTGACTTTC.

V gene TRBV25-1 combines with J gene TRBJ2-7; TRBD1 agrees at 12 bases. Germline assignment: CDR1 MGHDK and CDR2 SYGVNS. The V gene end was trimmed by 6 bases and the J gene end by 7 bases; junction bases not matched to a gene: 4. The length of the CDR3 is 13 residues. CDR3 loop: CASRGQGAWEQYF. The CDR3 DNA sequence: TGTGCCAGCAGGGGACAGGGGGCGTGGGAGCAGTACTTC.

This clone is a singleton in its sample. The CDR3 reads CASSGGGFKNIQYF. The CDR3 region has the DNA TGTGCCAGCAGTGGGGGGGGCTTCAAAAACATTCAGTACTTC. The rearrangement joins TRBV2 to TRBJ2-4; a possible D gene is TRBD2 (7 bases). Trimming took off 4 bases at V and 3 bases at J, with 10 bases between the two ends. The CDR3 spans 14 residues. Looked up from germline, CDR1 is SNHLY and CDR2 is FYNNEI. The full variable domain, in which reference TRBV2 and TRBJ2-4 provide the parts outside the CDR3, is EPEVTQTPSHQVTQMGQEVILRCVPISNHLYFYWYRQILGQKVEFLVSFYNNEISEKSEIFDDQFSVERPDGSNFTLKIRSTKLEDSAMYFCASSGGGFKNIQYFGAGTRLSVL.

The rearrangement links TRBV6-5 to TRBJ1-5; D remains unclear. CDR3 length equals 14 residues. Germline V gives CDR1 MNHEY, CDR2 SVGAGI. Trimming stripped 2 bases from V and 0 bases from J, with 5 bases between. CDR3 DNA: TGTGCCAGCAGTTACACCTATAGCAATCAGCCCCAGCATTTT. It translates to CASSYTYSNQPQHF.

The CDR3 region has the DNA TGTGCCAGTCCCGGGACTCTATACAATGAGCAGTTCTTC. Amino acids: CASPGTLYNEQFF. The chain links TRBV2 to TRBJ2-1; D possibly corresponds to TRBD2 (6 bases). V lost 9 bases to trimming and J lost 4 bases, with 13 bases between them. The germline CDR1 and CDR2 sequences are SNHLY and FYNNEI. The CDR3 is 13 residues long.

The chain combines TRBV24-1 with TRBJ2-5, with 12 bases that match TRBD1. There are 16 residues in the CDR3. Trimming removed 1 base from V and 5 bases from J; junction bases left unmatched: 4. Germline V CDR1 and CDR2: KGHDR, SFDVKD. CDR3 coding DNA: TGTGCCACCAGTGATTTAGGGACAGGGGGCCACGAGACCCAGTACTTC. Translated, it gives CATSDLGTGGHETQYF.

The chain links TRBV28 to TRBJ2-3, with D possibly TRBD2 on 6 matching bases. CDR1 is MDHEN, CDR2 SYDVKM, per germline. The V and J ends lost 7 bases and 0 bases respectively, with 11 bases between them. The CDR3 covers 14 residues. Written as DNA, the CDR3 is TGTGCCAGCATCGTTGGGGGGAGCACAGATACGCAGTATTTT. It is translated as CASIVGGSTDTQYF.

The table lists this clone with a few counts. This chain joins TRBV28 and TRBJ1-2; a weak D match, TRBD1 (5 bases). CDR3 length equals 14 residues. CDR1 MDHEN and CDR2 SYDVKM come from the germline V gene. The V and J ends lost 5 bases and 8 bases respectively, with 18 bases between them. CDR3 loop: CASSRPTDRYGYTF. CDR3 DNA sequence: TGTGCCAGCAGTCGACCGACAGACCGCTACGGCTACACCTTC.

The chain uses TRBV10-2 and TRBJ2-7; TRBD2 agrees at 10 bases. Germline values: CDR1 WSHSY, CDR2 SAAADI. With V trimmed by 8 bases and J by 3 bases, 4 bases remained unmatched. The CDR3 length is 13 residues. CDR3 amino acids: CASSSSGSYEQYF. The CDR3 DNA is TGCGCCAGCTCTTCTAGCGGGAGCTACGAGCAGTACTTC.

The chain couples TRBV19 to TRBJ2-1; 10 bases map to TRBD2. The V segment lost 1 base and the J segment 8 bases; nucleotides outside the gene matches: 14. This CDR3 spans 18 amino acids. Germline-derived CDR1 and CDR2 are LNHDA and SQIVND (reference sequence). CDR3 loop: CASSIVGGKAGGIHEQFF. DNA of the CDR3: TGTGCCAGTAGTATAGTGGGGGGCAAAGCGGGAGGGATCCATGAGCAGTTCTTC.

The chain couples TRBV27 to TRBJ2-1; 12 positions match TRBD2. Trimming at V came to 5 bases and at J to 3 bases, leaving 5 bases not matched to a gene. The V gene's germline CDR1 is MNHEY and CDR2 SMNVEV (reference sequence). The CDR3 runs to 16 residues. The CDR3 protein is CASSTWTSGNYNEQFF. CDR3 in DNA: TGTGCCAGCAGTACTTGGACTAGCGGGAACTACAATGAGCAGTTCTTC.

J is TRBJ1-1 and V is TRBV18; D might be TRBD1 (6 bases). The CDR3 consists of 14 residues. CDR1 and CDR2 (germline): KGHSH, LQKENI. Trimming pared 5 bases from V and 1 base from J, leaving 11 bases between. CDR3 nucleotides: TGTGCCAGCTCAATACAGGGACCGAACACTGAAGCTTTCTTT. Translated, it gives CASSIQGPNTEAFF.

This clone was counted a few times. The V gene is TRBV18, the J gene TRBJ1-4, with D tentatively TRBD1 (5 bases). V shed 3 bases and J shed 3 bases, with 11 bases lying between them. CDR3 length equals 15 residues. Germline-derived CDR1 and CDR2 are KGHSH and LQKENI. The CDR3 region has the DNA TGTGCCAGCTCACCTTCAAAGGGGTCTAATGAAAAACTGTTTTTT. It specifies CASSPSKGSNEKLFF.

In the case of this clone: A read error may produce the germline difference seen at one junction end. This sequence joins TRBV3-1 (or the pseudogene TRBV3-2) and TRBJ1-6; the D is unclear. The CDR3 is 14 residues long. CDR1 and CDR2 from the germline V gene are LGHDT and YNNKEL (reference sequence). The CDR3 region is CASSQDPADSTLHF. The CDR3 DNA is TGTGCCAGCAGCCAAGATCCGGCGGATTCAACCCTCCACTTT.

The chain carries TRBV28 and TRBJ2-3; TRBD2 aligns across 10 bases. The CDR3 runs to 17 residues. V lost 5 bases and J lost 6; bases outside the gene matches: 14. Per the germline V gene, CDR1 is MDHEN and CDR2 is SYDVKM. DNA of the CDR3: TGTGCCAGCAGTAAATTGAGCGGGAGGGCCATATATGATACGCAGTATTTT. This gives the protein CASSKLSGRAIYDTQYF.

The rearrangement links TRBV5-1 to TRBJ2-4, with 11 bases identical to TRBD1. Trimming took 3 bases from V and 6 from J; bases not matched to a gene: 2. From germline, CDR1 is SGHRS and CDR2 YFSETQ. The CDR3 extends over 14 amino acids. The CDR3 DNA reads TGCGCCAGCAGCTACGGACAGGGGGCAAACATTCAGTACTTC. This codes for CASSYGQGANIQYF.

This chain joins TRBV28 and TRBJ1-2, with 7 bases aligning to TRBD1. The CDR3 consists of 16 residues. J lost 8 bases, V lost 5 bases, and 17 bases had no gene match. CDR1 and CDR2 (germline): MDHEN, SYDVKM. The CDR3 DNA sequence: TGTGCCAGCAGTCCGCATCAGACAGGGCCCCCCAGGGGCTACACCTTC. This gives the protein CASSPHQTGPPRGYTF.